Shown below are 16 T cell receptor beta chains from a single sample sequenced in a study of lymphopenia after photon versus proton radiotherapy. Measured with immunoSEQ multiplex PCR; TCRdb has only the in-frame clones, and not every one. The data hold 40,000 or so clones, with about 85% observed a single time. Sequencing used peripheral blood, obtained from a patient treated with photon-based radiotherapy. These receptor sequences come from a man aged 35-49 years with gastric cancer.

The chain joins TRBV4-3 to TRBJ1-1; D remains ambiguous. This CDR3 region has 16 residues. Deletions cut 0 bases from V and 1 base from J, with 12 bases between. Germline V lookup: CDR1 LGHNA, CDR2 YSLEER. DNA for the CDR3: TGCGCCAGCAGCCAAGATCTCCTCCCGCAGAACACTGAAGCTTTCTTT. It is translated as CASSQDLLPQNTEAFF.

The rearrangement uses TRBV30 and TRBJ1-1; no firm D call. V was clipped by 2 bases and J by 4 bases, with 11 bases between them. The germline CDR1 and CDR2 sequences are GTSNPN and SVGIG (reference sequence). The CDR3 totals 13 residues. CDR3 residues: CAWSWELGTEAFF. CDR3 sequence (DNA): TGTGCCTGGAGTTGGGAGTTAGGCACTGAAGCTTTCTTT.

The chain employs TRBV6-1 and TRBJ1-1, with D possibly TRBD1 on 6 matching bases. The CDR3 is 17 amino acids. V lost 4 bases, J lost 0 bases, and 18 bases lay in between. Germline-derived CDR1 and CDR2 are MNHNS and SASEGT. The CDR3 loop is CASSAIRTEGMNTEAFF. As DNA, the CDR3 is TGTGCCAGCAGTGCGATCAGGACAGAGGGGATGAACACTGAAGCTTTCTTT.

The chain recombines TRBV7-6 with TRBJ1-3, with no clear D. Trimming shortened V by 3 bases and J by 8 bases, and 11 bases separated the two germline ends. Germline assignment: CDR1 SGHVS and CDR2 FNYEAQ. CDR3 length: 13 residues. The CDR3 DNA sequence: TGTGCCAGCAGCTTCACAGTCGTGGACACCATATATTTT. Protein: CASSFTVVDTIYF.

Within the sample, this clone is medium-sized (0.01 to 0.1%). Other DNA sequences of this sample code for an identical CDR3. This chain joins TRBV27 and TRBJ2-7; TRBD2 matches 10 bases. The germline V gene encodes CDR1 MNHEY and CDR2 SMNVEV (reference sequence). V trimming: 2 bases; J trimming: 6 bases; junction bases outside the gene matches: 7. The CDR3 is 15 residues long. CDR3 protein: CASSLSGGAGGEQYF. The CDR3 bases are TGTGCCAGCAGTTTAAGCGGGGGGGCGGGTGGCGAGCAGTACTTC.

This clone was counted a few times. The chain is built from TRBV6-5 and TRBJ1-1; TRBD1 might be the D (5 bases). Germline CDR1 reads MNHEY; CDR2 reads SVGAGI. The CDR3 totals 14 residues. The V gene lost 5 bases and the J gene lost 4 bases, with 14 bases spanning the gap. The CDR3 coding sequence is TGTGCCAGCAGTCGCAGGGTTCAGGGCACTGAAGCTTTCTTT. This gives the protein CASSRRVQGTEAFF.

This clone was observed once. The V and J genes are TRBV14 and TRBJ2-5; perhaps TRBD2 as D (6 bases). The length of the CDR3 is 15 residues. The V gene's germline CDR1 is SGHDN and CDR2 FVKESK. Trimming stripped 6 bases from V and 4 bases from J, with 18 bases between. The CDR3 loop is CASRTGLRGPETQYF. The CDR3, as DNA: TGTGCCAGCAGGACGGGACTCCGAGGGCCAGAGACCCAGTACTTC.

By sample fraction, this clone is medium-sized. The chain couples TRBV15 to TRBJ1-2; D call uncertain. This CDR3 spans 12 amino acids. The V gene's germline CDR1 is LNHNV and CDR2 YYDKDF (reference sequence). Trimming stripped 0 bases from V and 8 bases from J, with 7 bases between. This CDR3 is CATSRDLGGYTF. CDR3 DNA: TGTGCCACCAGCAGAGATCTCGGCGGCTACACCTTC.

This clone was detected once. The gene calls are TRBV7-8 and TRBJ1-3; the D gene is possibly TRBD1 (6 bases). V was trimmed by 3 bases and J by 3 bases, leaving 15 bases between them. Germline loops: CDR1 SGHVS, CDR2 FQNEAQ. The CDR3 runs to 16 residues. Here the CDR3 reads CASSFAGQNDGNTIYF. In nucleotides, the CDR3 is TGTGCCAGCAGCTTCGCCGGACAGAATGATGGAAACACCATATATTTT.

In its sample, this clone was seen once. This chain uses TRBV11-2 with TRBJ2-1, with 8 bases matching TRBD1. The J segment lost 10 bases and the V segment lost 5 bases, leaving 13 bases of the junction unmatched. CDR1 is SGHAT and CDR2 is FQNNGV in the germline V gene. The length of the CDR3 is 15 residues. The CDR3 region is CASSTWDRRRPEQFF. In DNA, the CDR3 is TGTGCCAGCAGCACGTGGGACAGGAGGCGCCCCGAGCAGTTCTTC.

The chain is built from TRBV7-6 and TRBJ1-1, with no clear D. Trimming left V 3 bases short and J 7 bases short, with 9 bases between. CDR3 size: 12 residues. Germline CDR1 SGHVS, CDR2 FNYEAQ. CDR3 region: CASSFGGLEAFF. As DNA, the CDR3 is TGTGCCAGCAGCTTTGGTGGACTTGAAGCTTTCTTT.

The chain employs TRBV19 and TRBJ1-1; D not resolved. CDR3 size: 13 residues. In germline, CDR1 is LNHDA, CDR2 SQIVND (reference sequence). The V and J ends lost 7 bases and 6 bases respectively, with 15 bases between them. The CDR3 nucleotides are TGTGCCAGTAAGCGGACCACAATCTCTGAAGCTTTCTTT. Translated, it gives CASKRTTISEAFF. The full variable domain, completed using reference TRBV19 and TRBJ1-1, is DGGITQSPKYLFRKEGQNVTLSCEQNLNHDAMYWYRQDPGQGLRLIYYSQIVNDFQKGDIAEGYSVSREKKESFPLTVTSAQKNPTAFYLCASKRTTISEAFFGQGTRLTVV.

The gene calls are TRBV4-2 and TRBJ2-3; no clear D gene. Germline V gene data show CDR1 as LGHNA and CDR2 as YNFKEQ. V was trimmed by 4 bases and J by 6 bases, leaving 14 bases between them. CDR3 size: 14 residues. CDR3 amino acids: CASSRIGEADTQYF. For the CDR3, the DNA is TGTGCCAGCAGCCGGATCGGCGAGGCGGATACGCAGTATTTT.

The gene calls are TRBV27 and TRBJ2-3, with D tentatively TRBD1 or TRBD2 (7 bases each). The CDR3 covers 15 residues. Germline CDR1 MNHEY, CDR2 SMNVEV (reference sequence). V was trimmed by 4 bases and J by 2 bases, leaving 13 bases between them. The CDR3 DNA reads as TGTGCCAGCAGTTCAGGGGGGGACTTCACAGATACGCAGTATTTT. Its translation is CASSSGGDFTDTQYF.

This chain links TRBV11-2 with TRBJ1-4; the match to TRBD1 covers 10 bases. Germline V gives CDR1 SGHAT, CDR2 FQNNGV. This CDR3 region has 14 residues. With V trimmed by 5 bases and J by 10 bases, 7 bases remained unmatched. The CDR3 bases are TGTGCCAGCAGCACCGGGACAGGGGATTCAAAACTGTTTTTT. Translated: CASSTGTGDSKLFF.

This chain uses TRBV11-2 with TRBJ2-5, with D possibly matching TRBD1 (5 bases). The ends were cut back, 5 bases at V and 5 bases at J, with 12 bases in the middle. Germline values: CDR1 SGHAT, CDR2 FQNNGV. CDR3 length: 13 residues. The CDR3 sequence: CASSAGHRETQYF. Written as DNA, the CDR3 is TGTGCCAGCAGCGCCGGACATCGGGAGACCCAGTACTTC.